A single sample is the source of the 21 T cell receptor beta chains below, sequenced in a study of shared clonotypes between healthy human individuals. The naive CD8 population came from CD45RO-negative cells selected for CCR7, without terminally differentiated effector memory CD45RA+ cells. Produced via immunoSEQ multiplex PCR; TCRdb's table is partial and in-frame only. Of about 870,000 clones in the sample, roughly 92% were seen once. Specimen: naive CD8+ T cells sorted from blood. The receptors originated from a man aged 30 to 39 in good health.

Concerning this clone: Other DNA sequences of this sample code for an identical CDR3. V is TRBV28 and J is TRBJ2-2; possibly TRBD1 for D (6 bases). Germline V gene lookup returns CDR1 MDHEN and CDR2 SYDVKM. V dropped 3 bases and J dropped 1 base, with 6 bases sitting between them. The CDR3 runs to 14 residues. Here the CDR3 reads CASSLTGNTGELFF. In nucleotides, the CDR3 is TGTGCCAGCAGTTTGACAGGGAACACCGGGGAGCTGTTTTTT.

This chain connects TRBV7-9 to TRBJ2-4; D is possibly TRBD1 (5 bases). Germline CDR1 SEHNR, CDR2 FQNEAQ (reference sequence). The V gene lost 7 bases and the J gene lost 1 base, with 14 bases spanning the gap. CDR3 length equals 15 residues. The CDR3 coding sequence is TGTGCCAGCACGCAACCAGGGTTTGCCAAAAACATTCAGTACTTC. Residues: CASTQPGFAKNIQYF.

This clone was recorded once. The chain links TRBV5-4 to TRBJ2-7; 7 bases align to TRBD2. With V trimmed by 2 bases and J by 3 bases, 8 bases remained unmatched. The CDR3 extends over 15 amino acids. CDR1 is SGHNT and CDR2 is YYREEE in the germline V gene (reference sequence). The CDR3 DNA reads TGTGCCAGCAGCTTCCGCGGGGGAGTTTTCTACGAGCAGTACTTC. The encoded protein is CASSFRGGVFYEQYF.

CDR3 sequence: CASSLGPGTEAFF. CDR3 nucleotide sequence: TGTGCCAGCAGTCTGGGACCTGGGACTGAAGCTTTCTTT. J is TRBJ1-1 and V is TRBV6-4; tentatively, D is TRBD1 (5 bases). The CDR3 runs to 13 residues. Per germline, CDR1 MRHNA and CDR2 SNTAGT. V lost 5 bases to trimming and J lost 5 bases, with 12 bases between them.

The chain carries TRBV7-9 and TRBJ2-3; 8 bases line up with TRBD1. CDR1 and CDR2 from the germline V gene are SEHNR and FQNEAQ (reference sequence). The ends lost 1 base at V and 1 base at J; junction bases unmatched: 4. This CDR3 contains 16 residues. The CDR3 is CASSLGETGGTDTQYF. The DNA of the CDR3 is TGTGCCAGCAGCTTAGGCGAGACAGGGGGCACAGATACGCAGTATTTT.

The chain has TRBV9 and TRBJ2-2; the match to TRBD1 covers 8 bases. V shed 1 base, J shed 1 base, and the junction held 3 bases outside the gene matches. Germline CDR1 and CDR2: SGDLS and YYNGEE. This CDR3 is built from 16 residues. The CDR3 coding sequence is TGTGCCAGCAGCGTACGCAGGGGGCGGAACACCGGGGAGCTGTTTTTT. Translation: CASSVRRGRNTGELFF.

Comment on this clone: The sample has other DNA sequences that encode this CDR3 too. The gene calls are TRBV28 and TRBJ2-7, with a tentative D call TRBD1 (6 bases). The germline CDR1 and CDR2 sequences are MDHEN and SYDVKM. V lost 5 bases and J lost 0, with 11 bases in between. The CDR3 covers 14 residues. CDR3 in DNA: TGTGCCAGCAGTCCTGACAGGAGCTCCTACGAGCAGTACTTC. This gives the protein CASSPDRSSYEQYF.

The chain combines TRBV27 with TRBJ2-1, with TRBD1 matching 12 bases. CDR3 length equals 17 residues. The germline V gene encodes CDR1 MNHEY and CDR2 SMNVEV (reference sequence). Germline trimming cut 5 bases from V and 4 bases from J; bases unmatched to any gene: 9. As DNA, the CDR3 is TGTGCCAGCAGTGCCGGGACAGGGGGCGTCGTTTACAATGAGCAGTTCTTC. Translated, it gives CASSAGTGGVVYNEQFF.

The chain employs TRBV9 and TRBJ1-2; 8 bases line up with TRBD1. Trimming removed 6 bases from V and 5 bases from J; junction bases left unmatched: 3. CDR1 and CDR2 (germline): SGDLS, YYNGEE. The CDR3 is 12 amino acids. In DNA form, the CDR3 reads TGTGCCAGCACTAACAGGGGGTATGGCTACACCTTC. Translation gives CASTNRGYGYTF.

The CDR3 DNA reads TGCAGTGCTAGGGGGATTGAGCAGTTCTTC. As protein: CSARGIEQFF. The rearrangement joins TRBV20-1 to TRBJ2-1; D gene ambiguous. The CDR3 loop spans 10 amino acids. CDR1 is DFQATT and CDR2 is SNEGSKA in the germline V gene (reference sequence). The ends were cut back, 3 bases at V and 9 bases at J, with 6 bases in the middle.

The rearrangement joins TRBV27 to TRBJ1-1; D is ambiguous. The CDR3 contains 14 residues. Trimming left V 0 bases short and J 4 bases short, with 9 bases between. Germline lookup yields CDR1 MNHEY and CDR2 SMNVEV (reference sequence). In DNA, the CDR3 is TGTGCCAGCAGTTTATCTGTCCAGGTCACTGAAGCTTTCTTT. This codes for CASSLSVQVTEAFF.

This rearrangement joins TRBV13 to TRBJ2-1; D gene ambiguous. The germline V gene has CDR1 PRHDT and CDR2 FYEKMQ (reference sequence). The CDR3 sequence is 16 residues long. V was trimmed by 5 bases and J by 0 bases, leaving 14 bases between them. As DNA, the CDR3 is TGTGCCAGCAGCCCAACCGTTGAGAGCTCCTACAATGAGCAGTTCTTC. Protein product: CASSPTVESSYNEQFF.

The V gene is TRBV18, the J gene TRBJ1-2, with no clear D. Germline lookup yields CDR1 KGHSH and CDR2 LQKENI. The length of the CDR3 is 15 residues. V lost 0 bases and J lost 5, with 13 bases in between. The CDR3 loop reads CASSPPTRRVYGYTF. In DNA form, the CDR3 reads TGTGCCAGCTCACCACCAACGAGGAGGGTTTATGGCTACACCTTC.

The chain recombines TRBV29-1 with TRBJ2-7; 7 bases are shared with TRBD1. V shed 6 bases and J 2 bases; nucleotides not matched to a gene: 10. The germline V gene has CDR1 SQVTM and CDR2 ANQGSEA. This CDR3 is built from 14 residues. The DNA of the CDR3 is TGCAGCGTCGAGCAGCCGGGACAGACCTACGAGCAGTACTTC. Translation gives CSVEQPGQTYEQYF.

The CDR3 reads CASSVGTGVKDTEAFF. The CDR3 nucleotides are TGTGCCAGCAGCGTAGGGACAGGTGTTAAGGACACTGAAGCTTTCTTT. The chain carries TRBV9 and TRBJ1-1; 7 bases match TRBD1. V lost 0 bases, J lost 3 bases, and 8 bases stayed unmatched. This CDR3 contains 16 residues. Per germline, CDR1 SGDLS and CDR2 YYNGEE.

The chain uses TRBV11-2 and TRBJ2-5; 13 positions match TRBD2. V gave up 1 base and J gave up 2 bases; unmatched junction bases: 10. This CDR3 spans 19 amino acids. CDR1 is SGHAT, CDR2 FQNNGV, per germline. The DNA of the CDR3 is TGTGCCAGCAGCTTAGGGCCCTCGGGACTAGCGGGGTCACAAGAGACCCAGTACTTC. Translating it yields CASSLGPSGLAGSQETQYF.

The chain has TRBV25-1 and TRBJ2-7; a possible D gene is TRBD2 (6 bases). V lost 1 base and J lost 1, with 17 bases in between. Germline CDR1 MGHDK, CDR2 SYGVNS. The length of the CDR3 is 17 residues. CDR3 nucleotides: TGTGCCAGCAGTGAATGGGGGAGGAGGGGAGGATCCTACGAGCAGTACTTC. It is translated as CASSEWGRRGGSYEQYF.

V and J are TRBV14 and TRBJ2-3, with D unresolved. V was trimmed by 0 bases and J by 5 bases, leaving 6 bases between them. The CDR3 length is 13 residues. Germline-derived CDR1 and CDR2 are SGHDN and FVKESK. This CDR3 is CASSQDRRDTQYF. Here the CDR3 DNA reads TGTGCCAGCAGCCAAGATAGGCGAGATACGCAGTATTTT.

The chain has TRBV5-1 and TRBJ1-2; TRBD1 agrees at 7 bases. V lost 0 bases to trimming and J lost 6 bases; unmatched junction nucleotides: 5. The CDR3 has 14 amino acids. Germline CDR1 and CDR2: SGHRS and YFSETQ. In nucleotides, the CDR3 is TGCGCCAGCAGCTTGGAGACAGGGATCGATGGCTACACCTTC. This codes for CASSLETGIDGYTF.

This sequence joins TRBV7-9 and TRBJ2-1, with TRBD2 matching 14 bases. V lost 1 base to trimming and J lost 7 bases; unmatched junction nucleotides: 3. Germline CDR1 SEHNR, CDR2 FQNEAQ (reference sequence). This CDR3 has 16 residues. This CDR3 is CASSLGRTSGRNEQFF. CDR3 nucleotides: TGTGCCAGCAGCTTAGGCAGGACTAGCGGGAGGAATGAGCAGTTCTTC.

The chain carries TRBV21-1 and TRBJ2-2; TRBD1, the table's D call, lacks a check against the DNA. TRBV21-1 is marked as a pseudogene. This CDR3 has 17 residues. This CDR3 is CASSVRTPERSTGELFF. The CDR3 DNA follows: TGTGCCAGCAGCGTCCGGACACCCGAACGGAGCACCGGGGAGCTGTTTTTT.